What follows are 9 T cell receptor beta chains derived from one specimen sequenced in a study of T cell responses to AZD1222 COVID-19 vaccine. The method was immunoSEQ multiplex PCR; TCRdb's version includes in-frame clones alone and lacks a portion of them. The profile covers more than 60,000 clones, with more than 75% appearing a single time and around 18% taken by the ten largest. The sequenced sample was peripheral blood, obtained 28 days after the second AZD1222 dose. The source of these receptors is an adult who received the AZD1222 COVID-19 vaccine.

V gene TRBV6-5 combines with J gene TRBJ2-7; 9 bases agree with TRBD2. The CDR3 loop spans 14 amino acids. Germline assignment: CDR1 MNHEY and CDR2 SVGAGI. Trimming removed 5 bases from V and 4 bases from J; junction bases left unmatched: 6. CDR3 bases: TGTGCCAGCAGTCTAGCGGGGCGGAGGTACGAGCAGTACTTC. Its translation is CASSLAGRRYEQYF.

The V and J genes are TRBV12-5 and TRBJ2-3, with D unclear. V lost 3 bases and J 4 bases, leaving 2 bases between the germline ends. The CDR3 runs 11 residues. Germline CDR1 LGHNT, CDR2 FRNRAP. CDR3 sequence (DNA): TGTGCTAGTGGTTTAGCAGATACGCAGTATTTT. It is translated as CASGLADTQYF. Filled out from reference TRBV12-5 and TRBJ2-3, the complete variable domain reads DARVTQTPRHKVTEMGQEVTMRCQPILGHNTVFWYRQTMMQGLELLAYFRNRAPLDDSGMPKDRFSAEMPDATLATLKIQPSEPRDSAVYFCASGLADTQYFGPGTRLTVL.

The chain uses TRBV4-3 and TRBJ2-7; tentatively, D is TRBD2 (6 bases). Trimming took off 3 bases at V and 2 bases at J, with 14 bases between the two ends. Germline CDR1 reads LGHNA; CDR2 reads YSLEER. The CDR3 is made up of 15 amino acids. The DNA for the CDR3 is TGCGCCAGCAGCCAGGACTACATTAAAACCTACGAGCAGTACTTC. Protein: CASSQDYIKTYEQYF.

This chain connects TRBV27 to TRBJ1-2, with D possibly matching TRBD1 (5 bases). Germline V lookup: CDR1 MNHEY, CDR2 SMNVEV (reference sequence). V gave up 2 bases and J gave up 4 bases, with 17 bases separating them. The CDR3 has 16 residues. The CDR3 protein is CASSLTVPGAGYGYTF. The CDR3 coding sequence is TGTGCCAGCAGTTTAACCGTCCCCGGGGCAGGCTATGGCTACACCTTC.

The genes are TRBV7-9 and TRBJ1-2; D is ambiguous. V dropped 8 bases and J dropped 5 bases, with 6 bases sitting between them. Germline assignment: CDR1 SEHNR and CDR2 FQNEAQ (reference sequence). CDR3 length: 10 amino acids. Written as DNA, the CDR3 is TGTGCCAGCGGGGAGTATGGCTACACCTTC. It yields the protein CASGEYGYTF.

The CDR3 protein is CASSPTLDTQYF. The CDR3 region has the DNA TGTGCCAGCAGCCCGACCTTGGATACGCAGTATTTT. The chain links TRBV9 to TRBJ2-3; D is uncertain. V shed 4 bases and J shed 6 bases, with 9 bases lying between them. The germline CDR1 and CDR2 sequences are SGDLS and YYNGEE. The CDR3 runs 12 residues. Filled out from reference TRBV9 and TRBJ2-3, the complete variable domain reads DSGVTQTPKHLITATGQRVTLRCSPRSGDLSVYWYQQSLDQGLQFLIQYYNGEERAKGNILERFSAQQFPDLHSELNLSSLELGDSALYFCASSPTLDTQYFGPGTRLTVL.

This chain joins TRBV11-2 and TRBJ1-3; 7 bases match TRBD1. Trimming removed 4 bases from V and 0 bases from J; junction bases left unmatched: 3. CDR1 SGHAT and CDR2 FQNNGV come from the germline V gene. The CDR3 extends over 15 amino acids. CDR3 DNA: TGTGCCAGCAGCTACAGGGGAGGCTCTGGAAACACCATATATTTT. This translates into CASSYRGGSGNTIYF.

The genes are TRBV27 and TRBJ1-1; D is possibly TRBD1 (6 bases). CDR1 is MNHEY and CDR2 is SMNVEV in the germline V gene (reference sequence). V shed 2 bases and J shed 7 bases, with 14 bases lying between them. The length of the CDR3 is 14 residues. The DNA of the CDR3 is TGTGCCAGCAGTTTACTAGGGGGTGAGGATGAAGCTTTCTTT. Protein: CASSLLGGEDEAFF.

This chain uses TRBV19 with TRBJ2-3, with 10 bases fitting TRBD2. Losses at the gene ends were 6 bases for V and 2 bases for J; bases not matched to a gene: 11. The CDR3 has 17 amino acids. Germline V gene lookup returns CDR1 LNHDA and CDR2 SQIVND (reference sequence). The CDR3 loop reads CASSYGASGGFTDTQYF. The DNA of the CDR3 is TGTGCCAGTAGCTACGGGGCTAGCGGGGGCTTCACAGATACGCAGTATTTT.